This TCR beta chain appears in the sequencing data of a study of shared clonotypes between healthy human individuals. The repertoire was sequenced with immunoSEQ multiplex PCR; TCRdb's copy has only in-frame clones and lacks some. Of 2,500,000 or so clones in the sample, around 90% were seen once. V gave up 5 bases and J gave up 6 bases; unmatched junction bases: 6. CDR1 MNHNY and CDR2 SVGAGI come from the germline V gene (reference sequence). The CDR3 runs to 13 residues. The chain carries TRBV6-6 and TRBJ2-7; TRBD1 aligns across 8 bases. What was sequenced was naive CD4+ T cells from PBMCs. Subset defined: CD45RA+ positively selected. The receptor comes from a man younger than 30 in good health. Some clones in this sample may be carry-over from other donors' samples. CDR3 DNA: TGTGCCAGCAGTACTATACAGGGGGGCGAGCAGTACTTC. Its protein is CASSTIQGGEQYF.